A selection of T cell receptor beta chains follows, all from one sample in a study of vaccination and CD4 T cells after COVID-19. TCRdb used MiXCR to reprocess the PCR reads, holding one entry per CDR3 protein. The sample gives about 11,000 distinct CDR3 sequences, roughly half of which show up once; approximately 13% is in the top ten. These TCRs' antigens remain unknown. Sequenced: CD4+ T cells from blood, cultured in vitro. These receptors were taken from a human donor who had recovered from COVID-19. The CDR3 runs from the conserved cysteine through the conserved F or W. Each record gives: CDR3 DNA, CDR3 protein, V gene, CDR3 length, D gene, J gene, clone size. A D gene is named only where the DNA matches it firmly. The size field is filled for only some rows; it gives once, few, many or a size class.

CDR3nt: TGTGCCAGCAGTTACTCGCTTCGGGTCTCCTATAATTCACCCCTCCACTTT
CDR3aa: CASSYSLRVSYNSPLHF
v_gene: TRBV6-5
len: 17
d_gene: -
j_gene: TRBJ1-6
abundance: -

CDR3nt: TGTGCCAGTCGGGTTTTCGGGAATAGCAATCAGCCCCAGCATTTT
CDR3aa: CASRVFGNSNQPQHF
v_gene: TRBV19
len: 15
d_gene: -
j_gene: TRBJ1-5
abundance: -

CDR3nt: TGTGCCACGAAGGGTCCCAGCCCCTATAATTCACCCCTCCACTTT
CDR3aa: CATKGPSPYNSPLHF
v_gene: TRBV28
len: 15
d_gene: -
j_gene: TRBJ1-6
abundance: -

CDR3nt: TGTGCCAGCAGTTTCACAGGGCCCTATGGCTACACCTTC
CDR3aa: CASSFTGPYGYTF
v_gene: TRBV28
len: 13
d_gene: -
j_gene: TRBJ1-2
abundance: -

CDR3nt: TGTGCCAGCAGCTTCCGGTCAGCCGCGGAGACCCAGTACTTC
CDR3aa: CASSFRSAAETQYF
v_gene: TRBV7-2
len: 14
d_gene: -
j_gene: TRBJ2-5
abundance: -

CDR3nt: TGCAGCATCCGGACGGTGAGCACCGGGGAGCTGTTTTTT
CDR3aa: CSIRTVSTGELFF
v_gene: TRBV29-1
len: 13
d_gene: -
j_gene: TRBJ2-2
abundance: few

CDR3nt: TGCAGTGCTAGCAGGCAGGGCAATGAGCAGTTCTTC
CDR3aa: CSASRQGNEQFF
v_gene: TRBV20-1
len: 12
d_gene: -
j_gene: TRBJ2-1
abundance: few

CDR3nt: TGCAGTGCTAGGTTGGCAAATCAGCCCCAGCATTTT
CDR3aa: CSARLANQPQHF
v_gene: TRBV20-1
len: 12
d_gene: -
j_gene: TRBJ1-5
abundance: few

CDR3nt: TGCAGTGCTAGATCCCAACCTCCTGGGAATCAGCCCCAGCATTTT
CDR3aa: CSARSQPPGNQPQHF
v_gene: TRBV20-1
len: 15
d_gene: -
j_gene: TRBJ1-5
abundance: -

CDR3nt: TGTGCCAGTAGTCTCCTTGCGGGCCTGTCCTACAATGAGCAGTTCTTC
CDR3aa: CASSLLAGLSYNEQFF
v_gene: TRBV19
len: 16
d_gene: -
j_gene: TRBJ2-1
abundance: few

CDR3nt: TGCGCCAGCAGTGACCCCGGGGGACATCTGGGCTACACCTTC
CDR3aa: CASSDPGGHLGYTF
v_gene: TRBV5-1
len: 14
d_gene: -
j_gene: TRBJ1-2
abundance: once

CDR3nt: TGTGCCAGCAGTTACAGGACGAGAAACACCGGGGAGCTGTTTTTT
CDR3aa: CASSYRTRNTGELFF
v_gene: TRBV6-5
len: 15
d_gene: -
j_gene: TRBJ2-2
abundance: few

CDR3nt: TGTGCCAGCACCCCCGGGGGCGGTGAAAAACTGTTTTTT
CDR3aa: CASTPGGGEKLFF
v_gene: TRBV25-1
len: 13
d_gene: -
j_gene: TRBJ1-4
abundance: -

CDR3nt: TGTGCCAGCAGCCAACTGTCAGGCGGTGGCTACACCTTC
CDR3aa: CASSQLSGGGYTF
v_gene: TRBV3-1
len: 13
d_gene: -
j_gene: TRBJ1-2
abundance: -

CDR3nt: TGTGCCAGTAGTAGAAGGGGGGCCTACAATGAGCAGTTCTTC
CDR3aa: CASSRRGAYNEQFF
v_gene: TRBV19
len: 14
d_gene: -
j_gene: TRBJ2-1
abundance: -

CDR3nt: TGTGCCAGCAGTGAACTAAGCTATGGCTACACCTTC
CDR3aa: CASSELSYGYTF
v_gene: TRBV25-1
len: 12
d_gene: -
j_gene: TRBJ1-2
abundance: few

CDR3nt: TGCAGTGCTAGGATCCGAGGGGACAGGAACTATGGCTACACCTTC
CDR3aa: CSARIRGDRNYGYTF
v_gene: TRBV20-1
len: 15
d_gene: TRBD1
j_gene: TRBJ1-2
abundance: -

CDR3nt: TGCAGTGCCGAGGGGAGGGGTTATTCACCCCTCCACTTT
CDR3aa: CSAEGRGYSPLHF
v_gene: TRBV20-1
len: 13
d_gene: -
j_gene: TRBJ1-6
abundance: -

CDR3nt: TGCGCCAGCAGTCGACGCGGTCAAGGCGGGGAGCTGTTTTTT
CDR3aa: CASSRRGQGGELFF
v_gene: TRBV10-2
len: 14
d_gene: -
j_gene: TRBJ2-2
abundance: -

CDR3nt: TGTGCCAGCAGCCCGCCGGGACAGCAAGAGACCCAGTACTTC
CDR3aa: CASSPPGQQETQYF
v_gene: TRBV5-4
len: 14
d_gene: TRBD1
j_gene: TRBJ2-5
abundance: -

CDR3nt: TGTGCCAGCAGTGGCGACGCTAACAATCAGCCCCAGCATTTT
CDR3aa: CASSGDANNQPQHF
v_gene: TRBV28
len: 14
d_gene: -
j_gene: TRBJ1-5
abundance: -

CDR3nt: TGTGCCAGCAGCAAAGCGGGCGGGACGCAAACTAACTATGGCTACACCTTC
CDR3aa: CASSKAGGTQTNYGYTF
v_gene: TRBV7-9
len: 17
d_gene: -
j_gene: TRBJ1-2
abundance: -

CDR3nt: TGCAGTGCTAGAGAGCCCCCAAGGGTCGGGACTAGCGGGAGGGTGATGACAGATACGCAGTATTTT
CDR3aa: CSAREPPRVGTSGRVMTDTQYF
v_gene: TRBV20-1
len: 22
d_gene: TRBD2
j_gene: TRBJ2-3
abundance: few

CDR3nt: TGTGCCAGCAGTTACTTCCAGGGAACCAAAAACATTCAGTACTTC
CDR3aa: CASSYFQGTKNIQYF
v_gene: TRBV6-5
len: 15
d_gene: -
j_gene: TRBJ2-4
abundance: few

CDR3nt: TGTGCCAGCTCATCAACAGGGGGCTTTAATTCACCCCTCCACTTT
CDR3aa: CASSSTGGFNSPLHF
v_gene: TRBV18
len: 15
d_gene: TRBD1
j_gene: TRBJ1-6
abundance: -

CDR3nt: TGTGCCAGCAGTGCTGGGACTAGCGGGAGCTTAAAGACCCAGTACTTC
CDR3aa: CASSAGTSGSLKTQYF
v_gene: TRBV6-1
len: 16
d_gene: TRBD2
j_gene: TRBJ2-5
abundance: -

CDR3nt: TGCAGTGCCTTGGACAGCAGCTCTAACTATGGCTACACCTTC
CDR3aa: CSALDSSSNYGYTF
v_gene: TRBV20-1
len: 14
d_gene: -
j_gene: TRBJ1-2
abundance: -

CDR3nt: TGTGCCAGCAGCTTGGCCGGGGATGGTACTGAAGCTTTCTTT
CDR3aa: CASSLAGDGTEAFF
v_gene: TRBV11-2
len: 14
d_gene: -
j_gene: TRBJ1-1
abundance: -

CDR3nt: TGTGCCAGCGGCTATCAGGAGAACACTGAAGCTTTCTTT
CDR3aa: CASGYQENTEAFF
v_gene: TRBV7-3
len: 13
d_gene: -
j_gene: TRBJ1-1
abundance: once

CDR3nt: TGCGCCAGCAACTTGGGATTGGTCAACCTTCTTGGGGAAGAGACCCAGTACTTC
CDR3aa: CASNLGLVNLLGEETQYF
v_gene: TRBV5-1
len: 18
d_gene: -
j_gene: TRBJ2-5
abundance: -

CDR3nt: TGTGCCAGCAGCCTGGAGGAGTACACAGATACGCAGTATTTT
CDR3aa: CASSLEEYTDTQYF
v_gene: TRBV11-2
len: 14
d_gene: -
j_gene: TRBJ2-3
abundance: once

CDR3nt: TGTGCCAGCAGTGAATACCTCCCAGAGACCCAGTACTTC
CDR3aa: CASSEYLPETQYF
v_gene: TRBV6-1
len: 13
d_gene: -
j_gene: TRBJ2-5
abundance: -

CDR3nt: TGTGCCAGCAAGGGCAGGGCTAATCAGCCCCAGCATTTT
CDR3aa: CASKGRANQPQHF
v_gene: TRBV12-3/TRBV12-4
len: 13
d_gene: -
j_gene: TRBJ1-5
abundance: few

CDR3nt: TGTGCCAGCAGCACGAATATACCTACGGACAGGGGAGGGAACACTGAAGCTTTCTTT
CDR3aa: CASSTNIPTDRGGNTEAFF
v_gene: TRBV21-1
len: 19
d_gene: -
j_gene: TRBJ1-1
abundance: few

CDR3nt: TGTGCCAGCTCGAGCTTGATCTTAGCCAAAAACATTCAGTACTTC
CDR3aa: CASSSLILAKNIQYF
v_gene: TRBV2
len: 15
d_gene: -
j_gene: TRBJ2-4
abundance: -

CDR3nt: TGTGCCTGGAGTGTAAGGGGCGATCAGCCCCAGCATTTT
CDR3aa: CAWSVRGDQPQHF
v_gene: TRBV30
len: 13
d_gene: -
j_gene: TRBJ1-5
abundance: -

CDR3nt: TGCGCCAGCAGCCCGGGACTCAACAATGAGCAGTTCTTC
CDR3aa: CASSPGLNNEQFF
v_gene: TRBV10-1
len: 13
d_gene: -
j_gene: TRBJ2-1
abundance: -

CDR3nt: TGCAGCGTTTCCCGGGGGGAGGGTCAGCCCCAGCATTTT
CDR3aa: CSVSRGEGQPQHF
v_gene: TRBV20-1
len: 13
d_gene: -
j_gene: TRBJ1-5
abundance: -

CDR3nt: TGTGCCAGCACGGGGTTTGGACTAGCGGCCTCCTACAATGAGCAGTTCTTC
CDR3aa: CASTGFGLAASYNEQFF
v_gene: TRBV27
len: 17
d_gene: TRBD2
j_gene: TRBJ2-1
abundance: -

CDR3nt: TGTGCCTGGAGTGAGGGGACAGGTTATTTCGGCTATGGCTACACCTTC
CDR3aa: CAWSEGTGYFGYGYTF
v_gene: TRBV30
len: 16
d_gene: TRBD1
j_gene: TRBJ1-2
abundance: -

CDR3nt: TGCGCCAGCAGATTGCGTCCGAGGGGCCAAGAGACCCAGTACTTC
CDR3aa: CASRLRPRGQETQYF
v_gene: TRBV5-1
len: 15
d_gene: -
j_gene: TRBJ2-5
abundance: -

CDR3nt: TGCAGTGCTCGGGAGGGCCCCGAGCAGTACTTC
CDR3aa: CSAREGPEQYF
v_gene: TRBV20-1
len: 11
d_gene: TRBD2
j_gene: TRBJ2-7
abundance: -

CDR3nt: TGTGCCAGCAGCCTGACTAGCGGATCCTACGAGCAGTACTTC
CDR3aa: CASSLTSGSYEQYF
v_gene: TRBV14
len: 14
d_gene: TRBD2
j_gene: TRBJ2-7
abundance: -

CDR3nt: TGTGCCAGCAGTCCTCCGACAGGGAGGACTGAAGCTTTCTTT
CDR3aa: CASSPPTGRTEAFF
v_gene: TRBV6-1
len: 14
d_gene: TRBD1
j_gene: TRBJ1-1
abundance: -

CDR3nt: TGTGCCAGCAGTGACAAGGGTAGGAGTTTAGCCGAAGAGACCCAGTACTTC
CDR3aa: CASSDKGRSLAEETQYF
v_gene: TRBV6-4
len: 17
d_gene: -
j_gene: TRBJ2-5
abundance: -

CDR3nt: TGTGCCAGTCGACCCAAGGTGAGCAATCAGCCCCAGCATTTT
CDR3aa: CASRPKVSNQPQHF
v_gene: TRBV19
len: 14
d_gene: -
j_gene: TRBJ1-5
abundance: -

CDR3nt: TGTGCCAGCAGTTACAGGGCGAACTATGGCTACACCTTC
CDR3aa: CASSYRANYGYTF
v_gene: TRBV6-2/TRBV6-3
len: 13
d_gene: -
j_gene: TRBJ1-2
abundance: -

CDR3nt: TGTGCCTGGACTGGGATGGGGGCGACCTACGAGCAGTACTTC
CDR3aa: CAWTGMGATYEQYF
v_gene: TRBV30
len: 14
d_gene: -
j_gene: TRBJ2-7
abundance: -

CDR3nt: TGCAGTGCTAGGACTAGCGGGAATCCATACGAGCAGTACTTC
CDR3aa: CSARTSGNPYEQYF
v_gene: TRBV20-1
len: 14
d_gene: TRBD2
j_gene: TRBJ2-7
abundance: -

CDR3nt: TGTGCCAGCAGCTTAGCGGGAGGGCATGAGCAGTACTTC
CDR3aa: CASSLAGGHEQYF
v_gene: TRBV7-2
len: 13
d_gene: TRBD2
j_gene: TRBJ2-7
abundance: -

CDR3nt: TGTGCCACCAGCAGGACTAGCGGGACCTCCTACGAGCAGTACTTC
CDR3aa: CATSRTSGTSYEQYF
v_gene: TRBV15
len: 15
d_gene: TRBD2
j_gene: TRBJ2-7
abundance: -

CDR3nt: TGTGCCAGCAGTGAAATTGGGGGGGGCTATGGCTACACCTTC
CDR3aa: CASSEIGGGYGYTF
v_gene: TRBV6-1
len: 14
d_gene: -
j_gene: TRBJ1-2
abundance: few

CDR3nt: TGTGCCAGCAGCCAACGAGAGCTTACCTACGAGCAGTACTTC
CDR3aa: CASSQRELTYEQYF
v_gene: TRBV3-1
len: 14
d_gene: -
j_gene: TRBJ2-7
abundance: -

CDR3nt: TGTGCCACCAGTGAAGACTGGACTGACGTCTACGAGCAGTACTTC
CDR3aa: CATSEDWTDVYEQYF
v_gene: TRBV24-1
len: 15
d_gene: -
j_gene: TRBJ2-7
abundance: -

CDR3nt: TGTGCCGCAAACAGGGGGGGCAACATTCAGTACTTC
CDR3aa: CAANRGGNIQYF
v_gene: TRBV28
len: 12
d_gene: -
j_gene: TRBJ2-4
abundance: -

CDR3nt: TGTGCCAGCTCCAAGGACAGAAAAGAGACCCAGTACTTC
CDR3aa: CASSKDRKETQYF
v_gene: TRBV18
len: 13
d_gene: -
j_gene: TRBJ2-5
abundance: once

CDR3nt: TGTGCCAGCTCACCGATCATTAGCTACTCGGGGGCCCAAGAGACCCAGTACTTC
CDR3aa: CASSPIISYSGAQETQYF
v_gene: TRBV18
len: 18
d_gene: -
j_gene: TRBJ2-5
abundance: -